This TCR beta chain was sequenced for a study of cytomegalovirus exposure and HLA in healthy donors. Study observations and caveats: In a later analysis, specific HLA alleles were associated with 15,000 to 20,000 TCR beta sequences at a 0.05 false discovery rate. It was reported that the classifier diagnosed cytomegalovirus status with high specificity and sensitivity in both the original and validation cohorts.

13 Jbeta primers and 60 Vbeta primers were used for the PCR. Sequencing used immunoSEQ multiplex PCR; TCRdb keeps in-frame clones, though not all of them. The sample records 130,000 to 150,000 clones, 78% being singletons. About this clone: Antigen: not known.

The clonotype was recovered from a female donor in good health and CMV-seronegative. The sequenced material came from PBMCs.

CDR3 region: CASSVDGLAGVKQYF. The CDR3, as DNA: TGTGCCAGCAGTGTTGATGGACTAGCGGGGGTTAAGCAGTACTTC. The J gene is TRBJ2-7, the V gene TRBV6-6; 13 bases line up with TRBD2. The germline gives CDR1 MNHNY, CDR2 SVGAGI (reference sequence). The CDR3 length is 15 residues. V trimming: 5 bases; J trimming: 8 bases; junction bases outside the gene matches: 9.